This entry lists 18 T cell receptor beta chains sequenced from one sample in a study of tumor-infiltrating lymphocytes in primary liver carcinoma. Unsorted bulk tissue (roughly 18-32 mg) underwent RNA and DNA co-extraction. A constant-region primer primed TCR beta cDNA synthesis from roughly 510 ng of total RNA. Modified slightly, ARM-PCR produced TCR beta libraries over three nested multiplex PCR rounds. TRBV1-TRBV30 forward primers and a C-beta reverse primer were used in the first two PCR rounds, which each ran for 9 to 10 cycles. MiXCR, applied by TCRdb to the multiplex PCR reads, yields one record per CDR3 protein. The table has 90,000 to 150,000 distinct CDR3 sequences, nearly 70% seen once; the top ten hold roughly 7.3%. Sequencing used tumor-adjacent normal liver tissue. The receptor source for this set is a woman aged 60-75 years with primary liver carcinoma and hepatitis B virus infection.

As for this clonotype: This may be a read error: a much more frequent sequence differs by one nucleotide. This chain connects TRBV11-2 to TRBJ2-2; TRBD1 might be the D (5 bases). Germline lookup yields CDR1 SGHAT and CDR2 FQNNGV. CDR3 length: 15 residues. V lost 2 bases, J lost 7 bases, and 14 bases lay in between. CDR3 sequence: CASSLSGSGIGELFF. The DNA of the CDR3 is TGTGCCAGCAGCTTATCAGGGTCTGGCATCGGGGAGCTGTTTTTT. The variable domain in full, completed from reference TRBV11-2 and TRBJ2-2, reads EAGVAQSPRYKIIEKRQSVAFWCNPISGHATLYWYQQILGQGPKLLIQFQNNGVVDDSQLPKDRFSAERLKGVDSTLKIQPAKLEDSAVYLCASSLSGSGIGELFFGEGSRLTVL.

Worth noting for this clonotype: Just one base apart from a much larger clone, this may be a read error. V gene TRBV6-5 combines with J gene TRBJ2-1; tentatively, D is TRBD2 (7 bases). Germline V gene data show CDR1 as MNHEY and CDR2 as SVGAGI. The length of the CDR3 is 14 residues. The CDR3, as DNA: TGTGTCAGCAGTTACTCTTGGGGGGGCGGAGAGCAGTTCTTC. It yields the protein CVSSYSWGGGEQFF.

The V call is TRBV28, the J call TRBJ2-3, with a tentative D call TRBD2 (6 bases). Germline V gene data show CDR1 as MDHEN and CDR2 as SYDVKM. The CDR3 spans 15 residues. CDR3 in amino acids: CASSSRPGTPDTQYF. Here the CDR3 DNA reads TGTGCAAGCTCCTCCCGCCCAGGGACTCCAGATACGCAGTATTTT.

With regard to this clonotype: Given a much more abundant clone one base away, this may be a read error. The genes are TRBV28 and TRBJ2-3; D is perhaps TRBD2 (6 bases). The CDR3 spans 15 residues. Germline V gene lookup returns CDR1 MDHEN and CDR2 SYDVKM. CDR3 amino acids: CASSFEGGIPDAQYF. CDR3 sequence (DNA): TGTGCCAGCAGTTTCGAAGGCGGGATTCCAGATGCGCAGTATTTT.

The DNA for the CDR3 is TGTGCCAGCAGTTGGGGACTGTACGCCGGGGAGCTGTTTTTT. Residues: CASSWGLYAGELFF. The chain uses TRBV28 and TRBJ2-2; possibly TRBD2 for D (6 bases). CDR1 is MDHEN and CDR2 is SYDVKM in the germline V gene. The CDR3 extends over 14 amino acids. Trimming took off 4 bases at V and 6 bases at J, with 12 bases between the two ends.

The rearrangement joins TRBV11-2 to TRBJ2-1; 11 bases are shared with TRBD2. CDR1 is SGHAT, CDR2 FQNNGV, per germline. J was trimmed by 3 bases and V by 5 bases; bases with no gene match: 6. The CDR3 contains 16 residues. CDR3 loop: CASSPRLAGSYNEQFF. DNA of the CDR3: TGTGCCAGCAGCCCCAGACTAGCGGGAAGCTACAATGAGCAGTTCTTC.

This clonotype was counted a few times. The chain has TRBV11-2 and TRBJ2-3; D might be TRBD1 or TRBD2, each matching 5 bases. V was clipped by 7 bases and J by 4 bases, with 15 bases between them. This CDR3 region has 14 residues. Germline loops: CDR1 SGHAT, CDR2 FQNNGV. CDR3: CASNPKLGADTQYF. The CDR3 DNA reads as TGTGCCAGCAACCCCAAATTGGGGGCAGATACGCAGTATTTT.

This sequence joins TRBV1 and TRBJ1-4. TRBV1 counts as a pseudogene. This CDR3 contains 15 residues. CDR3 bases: TGCACTAGCAGCCAAGTTAAGGCGGAAGACGAAGAACTGTTTTTT. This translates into CTSSQVKAEDEELFF.

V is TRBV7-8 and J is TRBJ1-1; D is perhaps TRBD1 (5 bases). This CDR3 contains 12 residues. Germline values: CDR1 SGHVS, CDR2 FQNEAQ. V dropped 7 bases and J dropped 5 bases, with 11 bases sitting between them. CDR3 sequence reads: CASISGDTEAFF. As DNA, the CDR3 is TGTGCCAGCATTTCGGGGGATACTGAAGCTTTCTTT.

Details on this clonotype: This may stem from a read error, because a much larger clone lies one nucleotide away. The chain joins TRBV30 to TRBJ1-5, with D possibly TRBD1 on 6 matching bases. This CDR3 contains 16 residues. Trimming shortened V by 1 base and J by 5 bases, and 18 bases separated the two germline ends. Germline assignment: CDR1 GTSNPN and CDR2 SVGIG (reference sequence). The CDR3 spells CAWSAHLGGADQPQHF. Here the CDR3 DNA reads TGTGCCTGGAGTGCCCACCTTGGGGGGGCCGATCAGCCCCAGCATTTT. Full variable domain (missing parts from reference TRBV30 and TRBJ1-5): SQTIHQWPATLVQPVGSPLSLECTVEGTSNPNLYWYRQAAGRGLQLLFYSVGIGQISSEVPQNLSASRPQDRQFILSSKKLLLSDSGFYLCAWSAHLGGADQPQHFGDGTRLSIL.

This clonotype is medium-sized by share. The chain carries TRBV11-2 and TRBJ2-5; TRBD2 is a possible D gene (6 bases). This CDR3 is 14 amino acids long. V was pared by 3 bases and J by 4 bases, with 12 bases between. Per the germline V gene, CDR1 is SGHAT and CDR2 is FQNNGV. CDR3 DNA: TGTGCCAGCAGCTTCTACCAAGCGGGAGAGACCCAGTACTTC. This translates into CASSFYQAGETQYF.

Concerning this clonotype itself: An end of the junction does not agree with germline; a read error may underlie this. CDR3 region: CASGLGGRNEKLFF. The CDR3 DNA reads TGTGCCAGCGGTTTGGGAGGGCGCAATGAAAAACTGTTTTTC. The chain carries TRBV28 and TRBJ1-4; D is uncertain. Germline CDR1 is MDHEN and CDR2 is SYDVKM. This CDR3 is built from 14 residues.

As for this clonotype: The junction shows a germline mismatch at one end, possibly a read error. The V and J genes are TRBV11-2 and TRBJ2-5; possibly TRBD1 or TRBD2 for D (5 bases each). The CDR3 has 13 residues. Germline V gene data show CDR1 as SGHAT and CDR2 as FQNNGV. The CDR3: CAGSLGSKGTQNF. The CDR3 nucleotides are TGTGCCGGCAGCTTAGGATCCAAGGGGACCCAAAACTTC.

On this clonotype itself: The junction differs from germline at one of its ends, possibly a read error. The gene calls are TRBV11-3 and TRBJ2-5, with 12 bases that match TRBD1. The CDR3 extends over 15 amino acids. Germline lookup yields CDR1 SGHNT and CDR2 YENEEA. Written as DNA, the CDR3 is TGTGCCAGCAGTCCTGGGACAGGGGGCATGGAGACCCAGCACTTC. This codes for CASSPGTGGMETQHF.

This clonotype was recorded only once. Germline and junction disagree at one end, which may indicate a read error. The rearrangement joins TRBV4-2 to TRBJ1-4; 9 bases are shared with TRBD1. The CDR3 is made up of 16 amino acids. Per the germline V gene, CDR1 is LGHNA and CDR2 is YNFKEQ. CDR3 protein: CTSSQAQGAAGEKLFF. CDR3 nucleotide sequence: TGTACCAGCAGCCAAGCACAGGGGGCTGCTGGTGAAAAACTGTTTTTT.

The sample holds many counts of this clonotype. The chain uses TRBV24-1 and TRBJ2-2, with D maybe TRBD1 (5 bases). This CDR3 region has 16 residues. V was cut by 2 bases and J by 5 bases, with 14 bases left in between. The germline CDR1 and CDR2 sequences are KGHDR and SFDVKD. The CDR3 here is CATSDSPGQKTGELFF. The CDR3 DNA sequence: TGTGCCACCAGTGATTCCCCAGGACAAAAGACCGGGGAGCTGTTTTTT.

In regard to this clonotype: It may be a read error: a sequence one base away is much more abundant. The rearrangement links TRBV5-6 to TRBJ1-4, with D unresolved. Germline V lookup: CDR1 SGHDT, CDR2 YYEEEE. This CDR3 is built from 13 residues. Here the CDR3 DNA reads TGTGCCAGCAGCTTTAGGGCTAGTGAAAAACTGGTTTTT. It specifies CASSFRASEKLVF.

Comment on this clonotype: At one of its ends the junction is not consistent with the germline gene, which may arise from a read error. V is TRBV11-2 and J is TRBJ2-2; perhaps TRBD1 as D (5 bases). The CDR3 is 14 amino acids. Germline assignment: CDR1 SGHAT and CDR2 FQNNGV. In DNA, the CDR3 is TGTACCAGCAGCGCAGACTCGGACATCGGGGAGCTGTTTTTT. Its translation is CTSSADSDIGELFF.